Detailed here is one T cell receptor (beta chain). Its antigen is not known. Trimming removed 2 bases from V and 3 bases from J, with 13 bases in between. Germline V gives CDR1 KGHSH, CDR2 LQKENI. CDR3 size: 15 residues. This sample was taken from a study of T cell responses to AZD1222 COVID-19 vaccine. The study's findings and limits: Repertoires were sampled only after the peak T cell response. Nearly half of the spike-specific TCRs reportedly recognize variant regions that carry no mutations. Spike-wide vaccine-associated CD4 TCRs dominated at 160-218 and 743-854. Two AZD1222 doses significantly raised spike-specific TCR breadth and depth over controls.

Assay: immunoSEQ multiplex PCR; the TCRdb copy retains only in-frame clones and omits some. The sample has 90,000 to 130,000 clones; about nine tenths are singletons. This chain connects TRBV18 to TRBJ1-1; D gene ambiguous. The specimen was peripheral blood, collected on day 0 of MenACWY control vaccination. The sequence was collected from an adult in good health. CDR3 DNA sequence: TGTGCCAGCTCACCATCGACTGGGATCGACACTGAAGCTTTCTTT. Its translation is CASSPSTGIDTEAFF.